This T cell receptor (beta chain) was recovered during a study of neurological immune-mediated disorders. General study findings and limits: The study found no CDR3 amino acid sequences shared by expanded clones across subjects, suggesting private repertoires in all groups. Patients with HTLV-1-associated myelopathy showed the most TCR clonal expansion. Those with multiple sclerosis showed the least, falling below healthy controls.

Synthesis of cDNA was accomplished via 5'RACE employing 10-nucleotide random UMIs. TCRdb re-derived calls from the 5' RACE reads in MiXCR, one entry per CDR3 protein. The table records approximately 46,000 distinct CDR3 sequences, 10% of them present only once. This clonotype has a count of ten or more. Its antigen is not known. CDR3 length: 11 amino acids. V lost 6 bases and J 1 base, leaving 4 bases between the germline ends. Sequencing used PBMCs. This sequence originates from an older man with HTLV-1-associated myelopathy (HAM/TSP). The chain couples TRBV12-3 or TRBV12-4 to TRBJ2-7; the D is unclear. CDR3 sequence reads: CASRASYEQYF. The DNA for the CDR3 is TGTGCCAGCAGGGCGTCCTACGAGCAGTACTTC.